This entry lists 11 T cell receptor beta chains sequenced from one sample in a study of shared clonotypes between healthy human individuals. Sequencing was performed with immunoSEQ multiplex PCR; in TCRdb, only in-frame clones are kept and a portion is missing. The table has 950,000 to 1,300,000 clones, about 70% seen once; the top ten hold approximately 1.5%. What was sequenced was memory CD4+ T cells sorted from blood. Subset reported: CD45RA-negative fraction. The receptors stem from a man aged 18 to 29 in good health.

The chain employs TRBV11-2 and TRBJ2-5, with D maybe TRBD2 (6 bases). The CDR3 loop spans 12 amino acids. The ends were cut back, 3 bases at V and 5 bases at J, with 7 bases in the middle. Germline V CDR1 and CDR2: SGHAT, FQNNGV. CDR3 DNA sequence: TGTGCCAGCAGCTTTGGGGGGGAGACCCAGTACTTC. Translation gives CASSFGGETQYF.

This chain joins TRBV7-3 and TRBJ2-3, with 10 nucleotides matching TRBD2. Trimming cost V 5 bases and J 6 bases; bases outside gene matches: 5. CDR3 length: 14 amino acids. Germline assignment: CDR1 SGHTA and CDR2 FQGTGA. Here the CDR3 reads CASSPTSGADTQYF. The CDR3 DNA sequence: TGTGCCAGCAGCCCAACTAGCGGGGCCGATACGCAGTATTTT.

The chain couples TRBV10-1 to TRBJ2-3; D is ambiguous. The CDR3 sequence is 13 residues long. V lost 7 bases, J lost 2 bases, and 10 bases lay in between. Germline values: CDR1 WNHNN, CDR2 SYGVQD (reference sequence). This CDR3 reads CASTPTHTDTQYF. The CDR3 DNA is TGCGCCAGCACCCCTACCCACACAGATACGCAGTATTTT.

The J gene is TRBJ2-7, the V gene TRBV10-2; D could derive from TRBD1 or TRBD2 (5 bases each). V lost 5 bases to trimming and J lost 9 bases, with 17 bases between them. The length of the CDR3 is 13 residues. CDR1 WSHSY and CDR2 SAAADI come from the germline V gene. CDR3 sequence (DNA): TGCGCCAGCAGTTCCGGGACGCTTTCATTGCAGTACTTC. Its protein product is CASSSGTLSLQYF.

The chain carries TRBV5-6 and TRBJ2-1; TRBD2 agrees at 8 bases. Germline CDR1 and CDR2: SGHDT and YYEEEE. The V gene end was trimmed by 0 bases and the J gene end by 10 bases; junction bases not matched to a gene: 6. The CDR3 totals 14 residues. Written as DNA, the CDR3 is TGTGCCAGCAGCTTGGCGCTAGCGGGTCTAGAGCAGTTCTTC. Protein: CASSLALAGLEQFF.

There are many counts of this clone. The CDR3 spells CASSLMKGNSPLHF. The CDR3 nucleotides are TGTGCCAGCAGCTTGATGAAGGGGAATTCACCCCTCCACTTT. The chain links TRBV5-6 to TRBJ1-6, with a weak D call TRBD1 (5 bases). Germline CDR1 reads SGHDT; CDR2 reads YYEEEE. There are 14 residues in the CDR3. Trimming stripped 1 base from V and 7 bases from J, with 9 bases between.

This clone has only a few counts. The chain employs TRBV27 and TRBJ1-3; tentative D call: TRBD1 (5 bases). CDR1 is MNHEY, CDR2 SMNVEV, per germline (reference sequence). CDR3 size: 14 residues. Trimming pared 2 bases from V and 9 bases from J, leaving 14 bases between. This CDR3 is CASSLGVRGSTIYF. The DNA for the CDR3 is TGTGCCAGCAGTTTAGGAGTGCGGGGGAGCACCATATATTTT.

This rearrangement joins TRBV4-1 to TRBJ1-4; D is unclear. The CDR3 consists of 13 residues. CDR1 is MGHRA and CDR2 is YSYEKL in the germline V gene. Trimming removed 6 bases from V and 0 bases from J, with 5 bases in between. The CDR3 sequence: CASSLATNEKLFF. CDR3 in DNA: TGCGCCAGCAGTCTTGCAACTAATGAAAAACTGTTTTTT.

Concerning this clone itself: Additional DNA sequences in this sample encode the identical CDR3. CDR3 in amino acids: CASSQNTGELFF. CDR3 DNA: TGTGCCAGCAGCCAAAACACCGGGGAGCTGTTTTTT. The chain joins TRBV14 to TRBJ2-2; D ambiguous. The CDR3 contains 12 residues. CDR1 is SGHDN, CDR2 FVKESK, per germline. Trimming left V 2 bases short and J 2 bases short, with 0 bases between.

The chain uses TRBV7-9 and TRBJ1-4, with D tentatively TRBD1 (5 bases). CDR3 length: 16 amino acids. Germline V CDR1 and CDR2: SEHNR, FQNEAQ (reference sequence). Between the trimmed V and J ends, which lost 1 base and 8 bases, there was a span of 17 bases. For the CDR3, the DNA is TGTGCCAGCAGCTTAGTGGTTTGGGGGTTGGAGGAAAAACTGTTTTTT. It translates to CASSLVVWGLEEKLFF.

The V call is TRBV7-2, the J call TRBJ2-3; D gene unclear. This CDR3 region has 14 residues. Deletions cut 7 bases from V and 3 bases from J, with 14 bases between. CDR1 is SGHTA, CDR2 FQGNSA, per germline. The CDR3 DNA is TGTGCCAGCAACCCATCCCCGGCGACAGATACGCAGTATTTT. Translation: CASNPSPATDTQYF. Together with reference TRBV7-2 and TRBJ2-3, the CDR3 gives the full variable domain: GAGVSQSPSNKVTEKGKDVELRCDPISGHTALYWYRQSLGQGLEFLIYFQGNSAPDKSGLPSDRFSAERTGGSVSTLTIQRTQQEDSAVYLCASNPSPATDTQYFGPGTRLTVL.